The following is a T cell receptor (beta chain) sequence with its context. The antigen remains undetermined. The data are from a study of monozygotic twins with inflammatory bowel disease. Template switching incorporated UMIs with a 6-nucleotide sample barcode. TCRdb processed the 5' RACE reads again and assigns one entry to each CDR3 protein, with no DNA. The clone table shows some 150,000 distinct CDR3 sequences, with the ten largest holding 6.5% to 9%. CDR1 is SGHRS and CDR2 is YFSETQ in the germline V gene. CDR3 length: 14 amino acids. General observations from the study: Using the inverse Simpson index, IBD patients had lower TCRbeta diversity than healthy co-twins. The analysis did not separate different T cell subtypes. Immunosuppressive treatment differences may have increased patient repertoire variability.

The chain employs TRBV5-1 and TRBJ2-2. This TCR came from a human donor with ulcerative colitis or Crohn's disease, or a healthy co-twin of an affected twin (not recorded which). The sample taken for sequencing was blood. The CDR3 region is CATRQNLNTGELFF.